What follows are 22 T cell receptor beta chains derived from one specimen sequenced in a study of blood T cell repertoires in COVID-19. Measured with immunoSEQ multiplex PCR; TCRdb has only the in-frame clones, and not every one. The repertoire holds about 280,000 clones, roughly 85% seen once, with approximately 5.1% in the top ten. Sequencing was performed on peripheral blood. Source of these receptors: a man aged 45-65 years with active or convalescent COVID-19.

CDR3 DNA sequence: TGTGCCAGCAGAACGGACAGGCCCCCCTACGAGCAGTACTTC. Its protein product is CASRTDRPPYEQYF. This chain links TRBV6-6 with TRBJ2-7; 7 nucleotides match TRBD1. CDR1 and CDR2 from the germline V gene are MNHNY and SVGAGI (reference sequence). The CDR3 extends over 14 amino acids. Trimming removed 6 bases from V and 2 bases from J; junction bases left unmatched: 7.

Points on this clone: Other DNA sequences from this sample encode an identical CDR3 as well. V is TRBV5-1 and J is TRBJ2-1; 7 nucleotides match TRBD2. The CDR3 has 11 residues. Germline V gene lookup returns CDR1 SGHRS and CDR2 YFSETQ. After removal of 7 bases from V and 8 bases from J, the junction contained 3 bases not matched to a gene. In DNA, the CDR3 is TGCGCCAGCCGCGCGGGGGATGAGCAGTTCTTC. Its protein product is CASRAGDEQFF.

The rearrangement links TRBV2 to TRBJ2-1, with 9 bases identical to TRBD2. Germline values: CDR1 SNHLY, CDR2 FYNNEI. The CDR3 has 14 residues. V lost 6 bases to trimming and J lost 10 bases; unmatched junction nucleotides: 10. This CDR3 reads CASRGGLAVREQFF. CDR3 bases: TGTGCCAGCAGGGGGGGACTAGCCGTTCGAGAGCAGTTCTTC.

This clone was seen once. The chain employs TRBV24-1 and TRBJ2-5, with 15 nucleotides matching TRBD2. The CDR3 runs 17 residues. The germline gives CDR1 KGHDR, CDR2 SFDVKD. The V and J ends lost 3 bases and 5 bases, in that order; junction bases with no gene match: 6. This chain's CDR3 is CATSDLGLAGGWETQYF. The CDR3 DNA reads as TGTGCCACCAGTGATCTCGGACTAGCGGGAGGGTGGGAGACCCAGTACTTC.

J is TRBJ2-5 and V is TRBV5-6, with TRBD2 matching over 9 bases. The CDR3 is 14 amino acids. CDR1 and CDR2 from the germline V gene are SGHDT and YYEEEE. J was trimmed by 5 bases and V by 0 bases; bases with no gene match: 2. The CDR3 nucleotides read TGTGCCAGCAGCTTGGGGCGGGAGGGCGAGACCCAGTACTTC. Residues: CASSLGREGETQYF.

CDR3 sequence (DNA): TGTGCCAGCAGCCGGGGGGGGTCAAGGGACGAGCAGTACTTC. Amino acids: CASSRGGSRDEQYF. The chain carries TRBV7-2 and TRBJ2-7; 8 positions match TRBD2. CDR1 and CDR2 (germline): SGHTA, FQGNSA. The CDR3 is made up of 14 amino acids. The V segment lost 5 bases and the J segment 5 bases; nucleotides outside the gene matches: 8.

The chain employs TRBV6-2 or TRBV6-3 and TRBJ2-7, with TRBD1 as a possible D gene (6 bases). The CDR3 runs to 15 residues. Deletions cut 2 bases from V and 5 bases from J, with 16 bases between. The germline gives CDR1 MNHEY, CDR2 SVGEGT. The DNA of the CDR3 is TGTGCCAGCAGTTACCCACAGGGTGCGTCCCACGAGCAGTACTTC. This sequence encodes CASSYPQGASHEQYF.

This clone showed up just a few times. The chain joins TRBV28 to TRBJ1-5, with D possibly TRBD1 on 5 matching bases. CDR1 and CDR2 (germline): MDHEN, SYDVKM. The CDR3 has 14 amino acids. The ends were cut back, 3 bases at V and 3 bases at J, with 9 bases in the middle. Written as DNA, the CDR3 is TGTGCCAGCAGTTTTCCCAGGGTCAATCAGCCCCAGCATTTT. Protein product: CASSFPRVNQPQHF.

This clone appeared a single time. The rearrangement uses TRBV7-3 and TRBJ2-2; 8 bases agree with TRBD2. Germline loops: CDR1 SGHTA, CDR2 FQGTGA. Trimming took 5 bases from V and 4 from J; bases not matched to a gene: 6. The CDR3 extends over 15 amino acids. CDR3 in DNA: TGTGCCAGCAGCGTCGCCGGGACTAGCACCGGGGAGCTGTTTTTT. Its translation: CASSVAGTSTGELFF.

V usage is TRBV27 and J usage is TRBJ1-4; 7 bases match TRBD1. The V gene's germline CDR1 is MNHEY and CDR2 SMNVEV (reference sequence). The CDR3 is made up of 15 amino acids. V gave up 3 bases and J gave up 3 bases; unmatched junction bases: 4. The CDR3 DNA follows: TGTGCCAGCAGTTTTACAGGGGCGTCTAATGAAAAACTGTTTTTT. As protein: CASSFTGASNEKLFF.

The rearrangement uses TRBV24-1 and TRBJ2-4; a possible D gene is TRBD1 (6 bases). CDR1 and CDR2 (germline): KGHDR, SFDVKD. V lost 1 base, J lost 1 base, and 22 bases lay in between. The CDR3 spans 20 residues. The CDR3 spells CATSDLKRSSGARAKNIQYF. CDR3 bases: TGTGCCACCAGTGATTTAAAGAGGAGTTCAGGGGCTCGGGCCAAAAACATTCAGTACTTC.

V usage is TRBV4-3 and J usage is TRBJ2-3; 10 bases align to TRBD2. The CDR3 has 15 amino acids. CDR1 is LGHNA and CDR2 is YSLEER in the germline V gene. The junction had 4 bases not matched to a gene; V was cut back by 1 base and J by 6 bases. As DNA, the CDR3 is TGCGCCAGCAGCCAAGGGGATAGCGGGAGGGATACGCAGTATTTT. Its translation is CASSQGDSGRDTQYF.

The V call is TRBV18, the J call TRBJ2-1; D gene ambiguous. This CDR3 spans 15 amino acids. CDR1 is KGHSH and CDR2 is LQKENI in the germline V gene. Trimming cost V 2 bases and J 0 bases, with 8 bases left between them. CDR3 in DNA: TGTGCCAGCTCACCAAACAGCCCCTCCTACAATGAGCAGTTCTTC. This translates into CASSPNSPSYNEQFF.

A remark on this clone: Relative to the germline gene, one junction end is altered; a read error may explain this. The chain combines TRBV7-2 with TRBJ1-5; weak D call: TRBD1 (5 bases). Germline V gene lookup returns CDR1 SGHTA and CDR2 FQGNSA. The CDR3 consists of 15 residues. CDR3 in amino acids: CASSLAQGGNRPQHF. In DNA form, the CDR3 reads TGTGCCAGCAGCTTAGCCCAGGGCGGCAATCGGCCCCAGCATTTT.

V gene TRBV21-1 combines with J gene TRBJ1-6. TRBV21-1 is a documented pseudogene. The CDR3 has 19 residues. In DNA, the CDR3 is TGTGCCAGCAGCTTCGCTACCCGGGATAGTCCTTCCTATAATTCACCCCTCCACTTT. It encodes CASSFATRDSPSYNSPLHF.

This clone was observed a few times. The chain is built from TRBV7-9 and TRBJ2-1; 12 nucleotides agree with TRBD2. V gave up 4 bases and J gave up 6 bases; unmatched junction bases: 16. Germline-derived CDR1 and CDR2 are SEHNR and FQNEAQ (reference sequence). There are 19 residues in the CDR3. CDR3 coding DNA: TGTGCCAGCAGCTCCCCCGGTGGCTCGACTAGCGGGAGCTCCAATGAGCAGTTCTTC. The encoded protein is CASSSPGGSTSGSSNEQFF.

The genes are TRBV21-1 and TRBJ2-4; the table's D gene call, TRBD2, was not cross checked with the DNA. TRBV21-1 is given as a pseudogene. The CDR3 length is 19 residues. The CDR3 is CASSKDGKGREIPRNIQYF. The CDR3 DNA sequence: TGTGCCAGCAGCAAAGACGGGAAGGGGCGGGAAATACCCAGAAACATTCAGTACTTC.

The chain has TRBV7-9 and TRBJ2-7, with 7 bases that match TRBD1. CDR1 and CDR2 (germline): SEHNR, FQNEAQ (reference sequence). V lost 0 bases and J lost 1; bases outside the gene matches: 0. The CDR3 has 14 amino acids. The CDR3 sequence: CASSLATGSYEQYF. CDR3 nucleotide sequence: TGTGCCAGCAGCTTAGCGACAGGGTCCTACGAGCAGTACTTC.

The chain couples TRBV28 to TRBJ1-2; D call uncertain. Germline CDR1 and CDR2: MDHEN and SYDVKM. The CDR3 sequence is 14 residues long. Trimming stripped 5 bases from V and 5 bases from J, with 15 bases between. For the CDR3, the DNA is TGTGCCAGCAGTGCCTACTCGGGAGGGTATGGCTACACCTTC. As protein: CASSAYSGGYGYTF.

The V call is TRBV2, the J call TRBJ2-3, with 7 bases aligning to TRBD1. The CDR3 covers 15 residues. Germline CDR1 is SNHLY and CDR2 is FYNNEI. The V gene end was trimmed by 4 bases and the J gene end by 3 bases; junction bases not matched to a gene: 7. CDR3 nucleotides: TGTGCCAGCAGTGGGGACAGCACAGCAACAGATACGCAGTATTTT. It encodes CASSGDSTATDTQYF. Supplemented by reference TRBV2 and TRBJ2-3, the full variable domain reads EPEVTQTPSHQVTQMGQEVILRCVPISNHLYFYWYRQILGQKVEFLVSFYNNEISEKSEIFDDQFSVERPDGSNFTLKIRSTKLEDSAMYFCASSGDSTATDTQYFGPGTRLTVL.

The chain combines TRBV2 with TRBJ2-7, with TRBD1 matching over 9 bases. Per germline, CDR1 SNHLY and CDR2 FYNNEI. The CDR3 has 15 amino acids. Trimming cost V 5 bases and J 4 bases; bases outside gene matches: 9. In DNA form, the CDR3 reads TGTGCCAGCAGTCGAGAGGGACAGGGCCTATACGAGCAGTACTTC. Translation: CASSREGQGLYEQYF.

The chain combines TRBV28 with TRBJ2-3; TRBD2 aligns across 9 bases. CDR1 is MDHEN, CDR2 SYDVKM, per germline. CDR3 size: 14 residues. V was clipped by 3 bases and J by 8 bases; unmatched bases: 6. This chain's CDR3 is CASSLGLAGSTQYF. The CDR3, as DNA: TGTGCCAGCAGTTTGGGCCTAGCGGGAAGTACGCAGTATTTT.